The source of this T cell receptor beta chain is a study of shared clonotypes between healthy human individuals. The table came from immunoSEQ multiplex PCR; TCRdb's copy has only in-frame clones and leaves some out. The sample comprises about 460,000 clones, 60% to 80% of which are singletons, and 9.5% to 15% rests with the top ten. The CDR3 sequence is 14 residues long. From germline, CDR1 is SGDLS and CDR2 YYNGEE. V shed 3 bases and J shed 7 bases, with 14 bases lying between them. Every one of the donors was a Caucasian adult that lived in Nashville, Tennessee. Material for sequencing was PBMCs. The chain is built from TRBV9 and TRBJ2-1; D perhaps matches TRBD2 (5 bases). The clonotype comes from a woman aged 40-49 years in good health. Some clones in this sample may be carry-over from other donors' samples. The CDR3 sequence is CASSEDLLWNEQFF. As DNA, the CDR3 is TGTGCCAGCAGCGAGGACTTGCTTTGGAATGAGCAGTTCTTC.